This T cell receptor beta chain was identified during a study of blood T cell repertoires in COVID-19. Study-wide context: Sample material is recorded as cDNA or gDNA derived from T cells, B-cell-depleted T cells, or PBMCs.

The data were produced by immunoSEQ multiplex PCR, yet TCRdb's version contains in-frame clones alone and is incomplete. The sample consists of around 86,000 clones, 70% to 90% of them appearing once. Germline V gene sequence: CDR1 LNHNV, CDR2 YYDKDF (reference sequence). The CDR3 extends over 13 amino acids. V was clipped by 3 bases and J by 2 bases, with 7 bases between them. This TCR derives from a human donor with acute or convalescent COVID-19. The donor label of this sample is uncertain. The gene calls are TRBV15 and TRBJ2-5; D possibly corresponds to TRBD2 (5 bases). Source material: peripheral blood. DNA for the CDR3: TGTGCCACCAGCAGTCGGGGTCAAGAGACCCAGTACTTC. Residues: CATSSRGQETQYF. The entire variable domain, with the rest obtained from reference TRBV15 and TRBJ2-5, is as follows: DAMVIQNPRYQVTQFGKPVTLSCSQTLNHNVMYWYQQKSSQAPKLLFHYYDKDFNNEADTPDNFQSRRPNTSFCFLDIRSPGLGDTAMYLCATSSRGQETQYFGPGTRLLVL.